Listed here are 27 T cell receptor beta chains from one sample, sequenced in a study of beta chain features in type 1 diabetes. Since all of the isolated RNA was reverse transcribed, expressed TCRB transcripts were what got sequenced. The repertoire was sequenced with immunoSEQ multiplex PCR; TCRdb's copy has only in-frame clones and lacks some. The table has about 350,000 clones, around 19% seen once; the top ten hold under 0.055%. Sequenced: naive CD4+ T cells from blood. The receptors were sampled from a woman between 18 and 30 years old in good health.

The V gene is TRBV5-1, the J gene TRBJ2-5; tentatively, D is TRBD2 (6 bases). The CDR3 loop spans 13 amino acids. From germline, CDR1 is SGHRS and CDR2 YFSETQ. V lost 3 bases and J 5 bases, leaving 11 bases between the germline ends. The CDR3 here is CASSSGLPETQYF. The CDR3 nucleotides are TGCGCCAGCAGCTCCGGACTACCGGAGACCCAGTACTTC.

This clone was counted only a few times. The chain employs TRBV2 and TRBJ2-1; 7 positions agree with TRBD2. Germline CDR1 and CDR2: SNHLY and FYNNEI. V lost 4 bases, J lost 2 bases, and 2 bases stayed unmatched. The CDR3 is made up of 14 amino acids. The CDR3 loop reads CASSAAGPYNEQFF. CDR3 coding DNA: TGTGCCAGCAGTGCAGCGGGGCCCTACAATGAGCAGTTCTTC.

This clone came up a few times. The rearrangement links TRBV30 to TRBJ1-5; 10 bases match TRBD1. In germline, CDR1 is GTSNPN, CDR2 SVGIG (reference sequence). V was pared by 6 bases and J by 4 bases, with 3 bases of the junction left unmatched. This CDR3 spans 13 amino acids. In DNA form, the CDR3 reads TGTGCCTGCAGGACAGGGGGAAATCAGCCCCAGCATTTT. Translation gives CACRTGGNQPQHF.

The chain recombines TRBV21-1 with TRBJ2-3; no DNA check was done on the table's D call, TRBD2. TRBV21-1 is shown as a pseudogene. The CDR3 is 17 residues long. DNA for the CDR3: TGTGCCAGCAGCAATGGGCGGGGGGGCCCTCTCACAGATACGCAGTATTTT. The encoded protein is CASSNGRGGPLTDTQYF.

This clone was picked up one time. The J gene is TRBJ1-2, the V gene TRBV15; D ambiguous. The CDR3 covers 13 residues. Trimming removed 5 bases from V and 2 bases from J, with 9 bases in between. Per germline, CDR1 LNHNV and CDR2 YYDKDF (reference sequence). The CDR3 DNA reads TGTGCCACCAGCGGAGGAGGGAACTATGGCTACACCTTC. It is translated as CATSGGGNYGYTF. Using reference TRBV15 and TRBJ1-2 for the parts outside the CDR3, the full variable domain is DAMVIQNPRYQVTQFGKPVTLSCSQTLNHNVMYWYQQKSSQAPKLLFHYYDKDFNNEADTPDNFQSRRPNTSFCFLDIRSPGLGDTAMYLCATSGGGNYGYTFGSGTRLTVV.

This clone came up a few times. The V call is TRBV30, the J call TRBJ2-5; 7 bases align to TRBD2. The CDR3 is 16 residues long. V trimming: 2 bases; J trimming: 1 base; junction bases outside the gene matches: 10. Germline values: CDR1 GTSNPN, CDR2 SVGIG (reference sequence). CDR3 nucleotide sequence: TGTGCCTGGAGTTTTTCTAGCACGGGGGGCCAAGAGACCCAGTACTTC. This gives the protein CAWSFSSTGGQETQYF.

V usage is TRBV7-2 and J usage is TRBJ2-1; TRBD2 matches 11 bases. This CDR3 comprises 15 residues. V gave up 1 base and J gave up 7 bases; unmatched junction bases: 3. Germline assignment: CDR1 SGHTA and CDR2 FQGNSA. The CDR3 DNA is TGTGCCAGCAGCTTAGAACTAGCGGGGGTAAATGAGCAGTTCTTC. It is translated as CASSLELAGVNEQFF. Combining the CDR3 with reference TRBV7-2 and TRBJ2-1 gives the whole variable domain GAGVSQSPSNKVTEKGKDVELRCDPISGHTALYWYRQSLGQGLEFLIYFQGNSAPDKSGLPSDRFSAERTGGSVSTLTIQRTQQEDSAVYLCASSLELAGVNEQFFGPGTRLTVL.

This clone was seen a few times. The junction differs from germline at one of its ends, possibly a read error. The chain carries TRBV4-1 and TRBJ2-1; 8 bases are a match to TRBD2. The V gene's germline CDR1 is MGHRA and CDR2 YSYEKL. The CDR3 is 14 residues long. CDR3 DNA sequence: TGCGCCAGCAGCCAAGAGACGGAGCGGGGGCGAGCTCTCTTC. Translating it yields CASSQETERGRALF.

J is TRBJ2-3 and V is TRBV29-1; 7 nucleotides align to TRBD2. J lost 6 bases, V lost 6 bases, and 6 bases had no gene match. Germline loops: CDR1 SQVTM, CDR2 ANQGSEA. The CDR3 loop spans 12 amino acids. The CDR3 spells CSVLLGGDTQYF. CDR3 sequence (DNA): TGCAGCGTGCTGCTGGGGGGGGATACGCAGTATTTT.

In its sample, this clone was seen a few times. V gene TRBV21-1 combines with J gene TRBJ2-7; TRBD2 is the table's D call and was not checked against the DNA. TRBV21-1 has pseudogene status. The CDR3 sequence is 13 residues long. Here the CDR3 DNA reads TGTGCCAGCAGCAAATCCTCTCTCTACGAGCAGTACTTC. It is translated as CASSKSSLYEQYF.

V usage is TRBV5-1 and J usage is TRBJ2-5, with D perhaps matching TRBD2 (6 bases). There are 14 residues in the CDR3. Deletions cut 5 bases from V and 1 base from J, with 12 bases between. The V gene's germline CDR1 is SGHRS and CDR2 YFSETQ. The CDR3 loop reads CASRGLGIQETQYF. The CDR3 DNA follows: TGCGCCAGCAGGGGACTGGGGATCCAAGAGACCCAGTACTTC. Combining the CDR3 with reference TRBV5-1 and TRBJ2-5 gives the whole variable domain KAGVTQTPRYLIKTRGQQVTLSCSPISGHRSVSWYQQTPGQGLQFLFEYFSETQRNKGNFPGRFSGRQFSNSRSEMNVSTLELGDSALYLCASRGLGIQETQYFGPGTRLLVL.

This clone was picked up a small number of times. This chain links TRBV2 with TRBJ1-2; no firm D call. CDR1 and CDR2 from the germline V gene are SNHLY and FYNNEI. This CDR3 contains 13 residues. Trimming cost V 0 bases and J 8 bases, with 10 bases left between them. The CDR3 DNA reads TGTGCCAGCAGTGAAGCCCTCTCGGGGGGCTACACCTTC. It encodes CASSEALSGGYTF.

In nucleotides, the CDR3 is TGTGCCAGCAGTAGGGACAGGGTTGGCACCGGGGAGCTGTTTTTT. It codes for CASSRDRVGTGELFF. V is TRBV11-2 and J is TRBJ2-2; 9 bases map to TRBD1. CDR1 is SGHAT, CDR2 FQNNGV, per germline. The CDR3 is 15 amino acids. With 6 bases clipped from V and 4 bases from J, the junction kept 6 bases outside the gene matches.

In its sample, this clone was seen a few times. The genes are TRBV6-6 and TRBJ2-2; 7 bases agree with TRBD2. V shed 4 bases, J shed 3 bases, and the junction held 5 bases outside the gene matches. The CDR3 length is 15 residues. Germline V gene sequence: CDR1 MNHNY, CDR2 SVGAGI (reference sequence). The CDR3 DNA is TGTGCCAGCAGTTTAAGTGGGAGGGACACCGGGGAGCTGTTTTTT. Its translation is CASSLSGRDTGELFF.

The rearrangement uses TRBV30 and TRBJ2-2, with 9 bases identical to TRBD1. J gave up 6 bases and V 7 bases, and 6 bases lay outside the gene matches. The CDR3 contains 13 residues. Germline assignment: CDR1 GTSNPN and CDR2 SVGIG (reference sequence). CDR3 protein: CAYRTGEAGELFF. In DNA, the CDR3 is TGTGCCTATCGGACAGGGGAGGCCGGGGAGCTGTTTTTT.

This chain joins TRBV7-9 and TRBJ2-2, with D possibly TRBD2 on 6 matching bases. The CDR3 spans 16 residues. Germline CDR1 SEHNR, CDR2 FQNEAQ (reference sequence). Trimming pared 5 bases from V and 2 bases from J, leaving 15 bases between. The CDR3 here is CASSPFGSGNTGELFF. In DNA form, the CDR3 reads TGTGCCAGCAGCCCCTTCGGTAGCGGAAACACCGGGGAGCTGTTTTTT.

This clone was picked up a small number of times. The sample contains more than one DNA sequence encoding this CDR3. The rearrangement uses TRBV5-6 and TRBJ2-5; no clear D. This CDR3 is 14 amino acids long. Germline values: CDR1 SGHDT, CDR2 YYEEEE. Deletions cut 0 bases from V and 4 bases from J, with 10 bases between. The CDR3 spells CASSLGGRGETQYF. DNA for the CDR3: TGTGCCAGCAGCTTGGGAGGTAGAGGAGAGACCCAGTACTTC.

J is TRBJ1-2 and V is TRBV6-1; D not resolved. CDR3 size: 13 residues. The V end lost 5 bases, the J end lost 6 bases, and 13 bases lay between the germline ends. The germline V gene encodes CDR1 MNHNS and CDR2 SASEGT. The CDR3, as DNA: TGTGCCAGCAGTACATTTCGGGGTAATGGCTACACCTTC. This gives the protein CASSTFRGNGYTF.

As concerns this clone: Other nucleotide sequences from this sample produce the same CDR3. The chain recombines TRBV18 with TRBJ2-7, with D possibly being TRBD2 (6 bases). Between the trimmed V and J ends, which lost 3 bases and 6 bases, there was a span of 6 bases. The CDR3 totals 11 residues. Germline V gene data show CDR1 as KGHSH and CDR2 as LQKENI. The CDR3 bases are TGTGCCAGCTCACCGGGGGGCGAGCAGTACTTC. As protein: CASSPGGEQYF.

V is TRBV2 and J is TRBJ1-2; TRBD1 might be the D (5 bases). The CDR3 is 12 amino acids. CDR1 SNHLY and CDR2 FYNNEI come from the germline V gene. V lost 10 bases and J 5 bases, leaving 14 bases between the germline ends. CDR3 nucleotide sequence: TGTGCCACAACGACAGAGCGTTATGGCTACACCTTC. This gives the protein CATTTERYGYTF.

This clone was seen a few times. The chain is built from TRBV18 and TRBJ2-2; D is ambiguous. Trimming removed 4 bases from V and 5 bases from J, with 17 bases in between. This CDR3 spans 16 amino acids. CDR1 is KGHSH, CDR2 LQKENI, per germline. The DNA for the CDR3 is TGTGCCAGCTCACTCTCGGCGGCCTCTTTTACCGGGGAGCTGTTTTTT. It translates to CASSLSAASFTGELFF.

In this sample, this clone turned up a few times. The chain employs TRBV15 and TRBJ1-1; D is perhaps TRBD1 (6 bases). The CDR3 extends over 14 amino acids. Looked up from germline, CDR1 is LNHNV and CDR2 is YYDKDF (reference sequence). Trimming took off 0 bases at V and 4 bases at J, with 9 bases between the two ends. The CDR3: CATSRDIGGTEAFF. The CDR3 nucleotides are TGTGCCACCAGCAGAGATATAGGGGGCACTGAAGCTTTCTTT.

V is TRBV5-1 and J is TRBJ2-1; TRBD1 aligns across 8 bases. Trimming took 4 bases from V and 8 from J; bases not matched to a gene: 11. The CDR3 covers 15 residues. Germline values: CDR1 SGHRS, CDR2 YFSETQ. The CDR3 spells CASSKDGQGTDEQFF. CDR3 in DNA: TGCGCCAGCAGCAAGGATGGACAGGGTACCGATGAGCAGTTCTTC.

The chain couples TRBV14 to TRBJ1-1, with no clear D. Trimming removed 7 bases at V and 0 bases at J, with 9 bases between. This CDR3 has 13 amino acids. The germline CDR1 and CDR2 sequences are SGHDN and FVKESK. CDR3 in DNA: TGTGCCAGCACAGTTACAATGAACACTGAAGCTTTCTTT. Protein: CASTVTMNTEAFF. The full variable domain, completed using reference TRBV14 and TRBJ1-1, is EAGVTQFPSHSVIEKGQTVTLRCDPISGHDNLYWYRRVMGKEIKFLLHFVKESKQDESGMPNNRFLAERTGGTYSTLKVQPAELEDSGVYFCASTVTMNTEAFFGQGTRLTVV.

This chain's CDR3 is CASSLERGSYEQYF. CDR3 in DNA: TGTGCCAGCAGTTTAGAAAGGGGTTCCTACGAGCAGTACTTC. This sequence joins TRBV27 and TRBJ2-7, with D perhaps TRBD1 (5 bases). V was shortened by 2 bases and J by 1 base, with 9 bases between the two germline ends. CDR1 MNHEY and CDR2 SMNVEV come from the germline V gene (reference sequence). CDR3 length: 14 residues.

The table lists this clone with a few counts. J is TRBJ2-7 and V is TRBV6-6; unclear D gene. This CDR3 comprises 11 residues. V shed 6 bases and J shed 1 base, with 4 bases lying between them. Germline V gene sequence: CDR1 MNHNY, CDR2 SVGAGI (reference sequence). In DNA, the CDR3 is TGTGCCAGCAGCACTTCCTACGAGCAGTACTTC. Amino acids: CASSTSYEQYF.

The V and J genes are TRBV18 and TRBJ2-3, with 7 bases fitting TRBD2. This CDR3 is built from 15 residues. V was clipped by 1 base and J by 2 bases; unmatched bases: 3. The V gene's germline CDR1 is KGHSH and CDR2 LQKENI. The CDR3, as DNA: TGTGCCAGCTCACCACGTCTAGCGGACACAGATACGCAGTATTTT. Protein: CASSPRLADTDTQYF. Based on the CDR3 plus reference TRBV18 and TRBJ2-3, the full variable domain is NAGVMQNPRHLVRRRGQEARLRCSPMKGHSHVYWYRQLPEEGLKFMVYLQKENIIDESGMPKERFSAEFPKEGPSILRIQQVVRGDSAAYFCASSPRLADTDTQYFGPGTRLTVL.